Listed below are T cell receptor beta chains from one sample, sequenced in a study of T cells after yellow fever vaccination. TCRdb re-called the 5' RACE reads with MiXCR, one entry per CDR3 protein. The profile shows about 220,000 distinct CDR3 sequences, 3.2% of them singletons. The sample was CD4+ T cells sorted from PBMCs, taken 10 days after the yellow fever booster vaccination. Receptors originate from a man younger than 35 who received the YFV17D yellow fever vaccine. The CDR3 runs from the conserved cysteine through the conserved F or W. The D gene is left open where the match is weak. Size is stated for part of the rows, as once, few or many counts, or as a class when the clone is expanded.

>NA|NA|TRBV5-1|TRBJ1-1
TGCGCCAGCAGCTTCAATAGAGGGGACACTGAAGCTTTCTTT
CASSFNRGDTEAFF
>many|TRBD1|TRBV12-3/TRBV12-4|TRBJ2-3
TGTGCCAGCAGTTTTGGGACAGGGGGAGATACGCAGTATTTT
CASSFGTGGDTQYF
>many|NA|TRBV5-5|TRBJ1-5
TGTGCCAGCAGCCCGCCCCCAGGGCAGGGTCATCAGCCCCAGCATTTT
CASSPPPGQGHQPQHF
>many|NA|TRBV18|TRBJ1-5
TGTGCCAGCTCACCTGGCAGCCATCAGCCCCAGCATTTT
CASSPGSHQPQHF
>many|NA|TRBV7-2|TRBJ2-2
TGTGCCAGCAGCTTCCAGATCGGCACCGGGGAGCTGTTTTTT
CASSFQIGTGELFF
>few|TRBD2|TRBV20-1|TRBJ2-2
TGCAGTGCTAGAGATCGCCTAGCGGGGGGAAACACCGGGGAGCTGTTTTTT
CSARDRLAGGNTGELFF
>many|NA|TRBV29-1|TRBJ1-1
TGCAGTTCCTCGCGGCGGTTGAACACTGAAGCTTTCTTT
CSSSRRLNTEAFF
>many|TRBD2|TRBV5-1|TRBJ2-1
TGCGCCAGCAGCTTAGTGACTAGCGGGGGAAACGCAAATGAGCAGTTCTTC
CASSLVTSGGNANEQFF
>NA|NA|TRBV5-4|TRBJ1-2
TGTGCCAGCAGAATGGGGTATCGACAGCGCTATGGCTACACCTTC
CASRMGYRQRYGYTF
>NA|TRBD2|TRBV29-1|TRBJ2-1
TGCAGCGTTGCCCCATTAGCGGGGGGGCTCGGTGAGCAGTTCTTC
CSVAPLAGGLGEQFF
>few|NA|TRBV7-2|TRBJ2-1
TGTGCCAGCAGCTTCATCCAGGGAACTGAGCAGTTCTTC
CASSFIQGTEQFF
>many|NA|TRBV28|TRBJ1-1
TGTGCCAGCAGTCCCCACACAGTGAACACTGAAGCTTTCTTT
CASSPHTVNTEAFF
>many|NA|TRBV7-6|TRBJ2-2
TGTGCCAGCGCGAGGCCGGCCGGGGAGCTGTTTTTT
CASARPAGELFF
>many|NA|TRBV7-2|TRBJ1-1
TGTGCCAGCCGCATAATTACAGGGTACACTGAAGCTTTCTTT
CASRIITGYTEAFF
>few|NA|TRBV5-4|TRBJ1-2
TGTGCCAGCAGCCAATCCTCGGGGCGAGGCTACACCTTC
CASSQSSGRGYTF
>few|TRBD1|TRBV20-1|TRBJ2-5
TGCAGTGCTAGAGAGGGTGGGACAGCCCAAGAGACCCAGTACTTC
CSAREGGTAQETQYF
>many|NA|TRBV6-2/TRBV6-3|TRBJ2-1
TGTGCCAGGGACGCTCGCGAGCAGTTCTTC
CARDAREQFF
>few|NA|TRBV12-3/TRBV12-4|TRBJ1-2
TGTGCCAGCAGTTTGGATCAGGGGTATGGCTACACCTTC
CASSLDQGYGYTF
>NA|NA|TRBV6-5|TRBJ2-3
TGTGCCAGCAGTCCTAGGGGGGGCTTCACAGATACGCAGTATTTT
CASSPRGGFTDTQYF
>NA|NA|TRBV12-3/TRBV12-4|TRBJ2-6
TGTGCCGGCAGTTCCGGACAGCCTGGGGCCAACGTCCTGACTTTC
CAGSSGQPGANVLTF
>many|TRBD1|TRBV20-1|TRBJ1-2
TGCAGTGCTGAAAGACAGGGACGCTATGGCTACACCTTC
CSAERQGRYGYTF
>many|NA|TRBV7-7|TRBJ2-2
TGTGCCAGCAGCTTAGATACGGCCGGGGAGCTGTTTTTT
CASSLDTAGELFF
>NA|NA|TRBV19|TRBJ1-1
TGTGCCAGTAGCGTTTATAGCGGCATGAACACTGAAGCTTTCTTT
CASSVYSGMNTEAFF
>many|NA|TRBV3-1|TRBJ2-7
TGTGCCAGCAGCCAAGGTGTCCAGGCAAGTGGGGAGCAGTACTTC
CASSQGVQASGEQYF
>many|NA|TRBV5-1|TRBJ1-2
TGCGCCAGCAGCTTTGGGGGGAGTGGCTATGGCTACACCTTC
CASSFGGSGYGYTF
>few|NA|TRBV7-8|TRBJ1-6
TGTGCCAGCAGCCCCTCCACATCCGGGACCCCCCTCCACTTT
CASSPSTSGTPLHF
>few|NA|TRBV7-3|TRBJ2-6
TGTGCCAGCAGCCCTACAGGGCCTGGGGCCAACGTCCTGACTTTC
CASSPTGPGANVLTF
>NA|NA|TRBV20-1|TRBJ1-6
TGCAGTGCTAGAGGGACCGCGAGCTCCTATAATTCACCCCTCCACTTT
CSARGTASSYNSPLHF
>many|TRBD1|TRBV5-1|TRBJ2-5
TGCGCCAGCAGCATTGGGACAGGCACGGAGACCCAGTACTTC
CASSIGTGTETQYF
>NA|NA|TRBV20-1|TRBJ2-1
TGCAGTGCTTGGACTTCGGCCAGCTCCTACAATGAGCAGTTCTTC
CSAWTSASSYNEQFF
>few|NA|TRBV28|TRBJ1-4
TGTGCCAGCAGTCGACGGGCCCCTAATGAAAAACTGTTTTTT
CASSRRAPNEKLFF
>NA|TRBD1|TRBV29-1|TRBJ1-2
TGCAGCACCCGAAGTTTTCAGGGGGATGACTATGGCTACACCTTC
CSTRSFQGDDYGYTF
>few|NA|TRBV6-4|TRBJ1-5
TGTGCCAGCAGTGACTCGCCAGGGGTGCAGCCCCAGCATTTT
CASSDSPGVQPQHF
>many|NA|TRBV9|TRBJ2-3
TGTGCCAGCAGCCCGAGGGTACGAGTTGCCGATACGCAGTATTTT
CASSPRVRVADTQYF
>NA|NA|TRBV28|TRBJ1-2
TGTGCCAGCAGTTTATCCCCACGTGGCTACACCTTC
CASSLSPRGYTF
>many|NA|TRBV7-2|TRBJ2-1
TGTGCCAGCAGCATGGCCCCAGGGACTGAGCAGTTCTTC
CASSMAPGTEQFF
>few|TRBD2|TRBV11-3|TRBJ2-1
TGTGCCAGCAGCTCGGGACTAGCGGGCGGTGAGCAGTTCTTC
CASSSGLAGGEQFF
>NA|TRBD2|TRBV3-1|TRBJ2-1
TGTGCCAGCAGCCAGATAGCGGGGGGGTTCGGAAATGAGCAGTTCTTC
CASSQIAGGFGNEQFF
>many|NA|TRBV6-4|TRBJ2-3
TGTGCCAGCAGTGACAGCGGTAGCACAGATACGCAGTATTTT
CASSDSGSTDTQYF
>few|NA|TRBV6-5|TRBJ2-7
TGTGCCAGCAGATCCCTTTCGGGACTCAGACCCCACGAGCAGTACTTC
CASRSLSGLRPHEQYF
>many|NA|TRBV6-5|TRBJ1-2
TGTGCCAGCAGACGGGGGGGTGCTGGGGGCTACACCTTC
CASRRGGAGGYTF
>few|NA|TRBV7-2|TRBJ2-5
TGTGCCAGCAGCTTCTCGGCGGGGGCAGAGACCCAGTACTTC
CASSFSAGAETQYF
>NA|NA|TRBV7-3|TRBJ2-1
TGTGCCAGCAGCTTACTTAGGGGCAATGAGCAGTTCTTC
CASSLLRGNEQFF
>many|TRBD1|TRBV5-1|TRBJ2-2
TGCGCCAGCAGCCCGGACAGGGGTATCACCGGGGAGCTGTTTTTT
CASSPDRGITGELFF
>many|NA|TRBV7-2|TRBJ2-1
TGTGCCAGCAGCTTATATAGGGGGGCTACCACTGGGAATGAGCAGTTCTTC
CASSLYRGATTGNEQFF
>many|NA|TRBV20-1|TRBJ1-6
TGCAGTGCGACACCCGGGACGGCCAGAAATTCACCCCTCCACTTT
CSATPGTARNSPLHF
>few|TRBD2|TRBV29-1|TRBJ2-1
TGCAGCGTCCGACTAGCGGGGAGGAATGAGCAGTTCTTC
CSVRLAGRNEQFF
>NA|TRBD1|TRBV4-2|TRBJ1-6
TGTGCCAGCAGCCAGGGACAGGGTTCCTATAATTCACCCCTCCACTTT
CASSQGQGSYNSPLHF